The 10 T cell receptor beta chains listed next were all sequenced from one sample in a study of a mutant IDH1 vaccine in newly diagnosed glioma. No antigen has been assigned to these receptors. Here immunoSEQ multiplex PCR was the method, and the copy in TCRdb shows in-frame clones only, minus some. The sample contains around 46,000 clones, around 80% of which appear only once. The time point: week 5, during vaccination. Each dose delivered 300 ug of mutant IDH1 20-mer peptide subcutaneously with imiquimod. This sample comprised PBMCs, obtained from a glioma patient whose treatment included an IDH1 peptide vaccine. These TCRs come from a man aged 50 or older with glioma.

The V call is TRBV10-1, the J call TRBJ1-1; D unresolved. The CDR3 has 13 residues. Trimming left V 2 bases short and J 0 bases short, with 4 bases between. Germline assignment: CDR1 WNHNN and CDR2 SYGVQD (reference sequence). The CDR3 region has the DNA TGCGCCAGCAGTGAGGGACTGAACACTGAAGCTTTCTTT. Encoded protein: CASSEGLNTEAFF.

DNA of the CDR3: TGTGCCAGCAGCCACACAACCCCGGGGAATGAGCAGTTCTTC. Translation: CASSHTTPGNEQFF. V gene TRBV14 combines with J gene TRBJ2-1, with D maybe TRBD2 (5 bases). Between the trimmed V and J ends, which lost 3 bases and 7 bases, there was a span of 13 bases. The CDR3 spans 14 residues. Germline V gene sequence: CDR1 SGHDN, CDR2 FVKESK.

The chain employs TRBV6-5 and TRBJ1-2; TRBD1 aligns across 7 bases. V lost 0 bases and J lost 4; bases outside the gene matches: 5. The CDR3 contains 15 residues. The germline CDR1 and CDR2 sequences are MNHEY and SVGAGI. DNA for the CDR3: TGTGCCAGCAGTTACTCAGGGGGCGCAGGCTATGGCTACACCTTC. This gives the protein CASSYSGGAGYGYTF.

This clone was observed a handful of times. The V gene is TRBV4-1, the J gene TRBJ1-4; 7 nucleotides match TRBD1. The CDR3 totals 15 residues. CDR1 and CDR2 (germline): MGHRA, YSYEKL. The J segment lost 5 bases and the V segment lost 4 bases, leaving 7 bases of the junction unmatched. The CDR3 sequence: CASSPQDRANEKLFF. The CDR3 DNA is TGCGCCAGCAGCCCTCAAGACAGGGCAAATGAAAAACTGTTTTTT.

The gene calls are TRBV7-3 and TRBJ2-7; 7 bases fit TRBD2. The germline V gene has CDR1 SGHTA and CDR2 FQGTGA. The CDR3 totals 13 residues. V lost 3 bases and J lost 6; bases outside the gene matches: 5. CDR3 in amino acids: CASSLGGTGEQYF. The CDR3, as DNA: TGTGCCAGCAGCTTGGGGGGGACTGGCGAGCAGTACTTC.

The chain is built from TRBV6-5 and TRBJ2-1; the match to TRBD1 covers 7 bases. This CDR3 is built from 14 residues. V lost 5 bases and J lost 7; bases outside the gene matches: 8. The germline gives CDR1 MNHEY, CDR2 SVGAGI. In DNA form, the CDR3 reads TGTGCCAGCAGTAGGGGACAGCCCGAGAATGAGCAGTTCTTC. The encoded protein is CASSRGQPENEQFF.

The chain joins TRBV29-1 to TRBJ2-6; the D is unclear. CDR3 length: 15 amino acids. From germline, CDR1 is SQVTM and CDR2 ANQGSEA. Trimming left V 0 bases short and J 1 base short, with 7 bases between. The CDR3 here is CSVEDPVSGANVLTF. The CDR3 bases are TGCAGCGTTGAAGATCCAGTTTCTGGGGCCAACGTCCTGACTTTC.

This chain joins TRBV5-1 and TRBJ2-3, with 9 bases lining up with TRBD1. This CDR3 comprises 14 residues. Germline loops: CDR1 SGHRS, CDR2 YFSETQ. V shed 7 bases and J 6 bases; nucleotides not matched to a gene: 9. CDR3 nucleotides: TGCGCCAGCGGGGACAGGGTTGGAGGGGATACGCAGTATTTT. Translation: CASGDRVGGDTQYF. Full variable domain (outside the CDR3, taken from reference TRBV5-1 and TRBJ2-3): KAGVTQTPRYLIKTRGQQVTLSCSPISGHRSVSWYQQTPGQGLQFLFEYFSETQRNKGNFPGRFSGRQFSNSRSEMNVSTLELGDSALYLCASGDRVGGDTQYFGPGTRLTVL.

The chain joins TRBV6-1 to TRBJ2-1; D assignment may be TRBD1 or TRBD2 (5 bases each). Germline V CDR1 and CDR2: MNHNS, SASEGT. The V and J ends lost 7 bases and 7 bases respectively, with 11 bases between them. The CDR3 loop spans 12 amino acids. The CDR3 nucleotides read TGTGCCAGCACCCGGGGCGGTAATGAGCAGTTCTTC. This encodes CASTRGGNEQFF.

This chain links TRBV9 with TRBJ1-3; TRBD1 might be the D (6 bases). The CDR3 runs to 14 residues. Deletions cut 3 bases from V and 3 bases from J, with 10 bases between. CDR1 is SGDLS, CDR2 YYNGEE, per germline. CDR3 coding DNA: TGTGCCAGCAGCGCTACACAGGGTGGAAACACCATATATTTT. It encodes CASSATQGGNTIYF.